This TCR beta chain was recorded in a study of CD8+ T cells in alopecia areata. The CDR3 has 14 residues. V dropped 4 bases and J dropped 4 bases, with 8 bases sitting between them. Germline V gene data show CDR1 as LNHDA and CDR2 as SQIVND (reference sequence). This clone appeared a few times. The antigen is not known. Treatment given: oral pan-JAK inhibitor, 5-10 mg twice daily. The authors extracted RNA and reverse transcribed it into cDNA as the sequencing template. Libraries were prepared by immunoSEQ multiplex PCR; TCRdb keeps only in-frame clonotypes and omits some of them. The data contain tens of thousands of clones, 29% of them singletons. Study findings and constraints: Compared with normal scalp, lesional scalp had higher clonality and more expanded CD8+ clones. While patients received tofacitinib, many expanded lesional clones remained present in scalp and blood.

Here the sequenced sample was CD8+ T cells sorted from blood, taken at week 4, from a patient treated with tofacitinib. This clonotype was obtained from a human donor with alopecia areata. The chain carries TRBV19 and TRBJ2-6; D gene uncertain. CDR3 sequence: CASSSVGGANVLTF. CDR3 nucleotides: TGTGCCAGTAGTAGCGTCGGAGGGGCCAACGTCCTGACTTTC.